The 31 T cell receptor beta chains below come from one sample, sequenced in a study of cytomegalovirus exposure and HLA in healthy donors. The PCR was carried out with 60 Vbeta primers and 13 Jbeta primers. Data came from immunoSEQ multiplex PCR; TCRdb stores just in-frame clones and leaves some out. The repertoire table contains fewer than 200,000 clones. The sample was PBMCs. Every receptor here comes from a woman aged 60 to 75 in good health and CMV-seronegative.

The chain has TRBV19 and TRBJ2-3, with 8 bases lining up with TRBD1. Germline trimming cut 4 bases from V and 3 bases from J; bases unmatched to any gene: 9. This CDR3 contains 16 residues. Germline loops: CDR1 LNHDA, CDR2 SQIVND (reference sequence). CDR3 DNA: TGTGCCAGTAGTAGATGGAACCGGGACAGGACAGATACGCAGTATTTT. Protein product: CASSRWNRDRTDTQYF. The variable domain in full, with the rest retrieved from reference TRBV19 and TRBJ2-3, is DGGITQSPKYLFRKEGQNVTLSCEQNLNHDAMYWYRQDPGQGLRLIYYSQIVNDFQKGDIAEGYSVSREKKESFPLTVTSAQKNPTAFYLCASSRWNRDRTDTQYFGPGTRLTVL.

The DNA of the CDR3 is TGTGCCAGCAGCCCCTTGGTGTATCGGGAGACCCAGTACTTC. Translating it yields CASSPLVYRETQYF. The rearrangement uses TRBV27 and TRBJ2-5; D call uncertain. Germline V gene lookup returns CDR1 MNHEY and CDR2 SMNVEV (reference sequence). Trimming took off 6 bases at V and 5 bases at J, with 16 bases between the two ends. This CDR3 region has 14 residues.

The rearrangement joins TRBV6-5 to TRBJ2-5, with 7 bases fitting TRBD2. The germline V gene has CDR1 MNHEY and CDR2 SVGAGI. The V gene end was trimmed by 1 base and the J gene end by 4 bases; junction bases not matched to a gene: 6. The CDR3 loop spans 15 amino acids. The CDR3 region is CASSYWGGIGETQYF. The DNA for the CDR3 is TGTGCCAGCAGTTACTGGGGGGGGATCGGAGAGACCCAGTACTTC.

The rearrangement links TRBV5-4 to TRBJ2-2, with 16 bases matching TRBD2. This CDR3 spans 19 amino acids. Germline V lookup: CDR1 SGHNT, CDR2 YYREEE (reference sequence). J lost 1 base, V lost 4 bases, and 7 bases had no gene match. The CDR3 loop is CASSEGLAGGYMNTGELFF. CDR3 in DNA: TGTGCCAGCAGCGAGGGACTAGCGGGGGGGTATATGAACACCGGGGAGCTGTTTTTT.

The rearrangement joins TRBV18 to TRBJ1-4, with D hard to call. Germline V gene data show CDR1 as KGHSH and CDR2 as LQKENI. V gave up 4 bases and J gave up 5 bases, with 20 bases separating them. The CDR3 is 17 amino acids. The CDR3 loop reads CASSLTQALATNEKLFF. For the CDR3, the DNA is TGTGCCAGCTCACTTACTCAGGCGCTAGCCACAAATGAAAAACTGTTTTTT.

This chain connects TRBV5-6 to TRBJ2-7, with 7 bases lining up with TRBD2. Germline-derived CDR1 and CDR2 are SGHDT and YYEEEE. The CDR3 is made up of 12 amino acids. J lost 2 bases, V lost 7 bases, and 3 bases had no gene match. CDR3 sequence: CASSAGPYEQYF. The CDR3 region has the DNA TGTGCCAGCTCAGCGGGGCCCTACGAGCAGTACTTC. The variable domain in full, with the rest retrieved from reference TRBV5-6 and TRBJ2-7, is DAGVTQSPTHLIKTRGQQVTLRCSPKSGHDTVSWYQQALGQGPQFIFQYYEEEERQRGNFPDRFSGHQFPNYSSELNVNALLLGDSALYLCASSAGPYEQYFGPGTRLTVT.

The chain joins TRBV7-2 to TRBJ2-7; 14 bases align to TRBD2. V lost 5 bases, J lost 3 bases, and 6 bases stayed unmatched. Germline V gene lookup returns CDR1 SGHTA and CDR2 FQGNSA. CDR3 length: 16 amino acids. The CDR3, as DNA: TGTGCCAGCAGCCGGGTAGGGACTAGCGGGGGCTACGAGCAGTACTTC. It is translated as CASSRVGTSGGYEQYF. Full variable domain (remainder filled in from reference TRBV7-2 and TRBJ2-7): GAGVSQSPSNKVTEKGKDVELRCDPISGHTALYWYRQSLGQGLEFLIYFQGNSAPDKSGLPSDRFSAERTGGSVSTLTIQRTQQEDSAVYLCASSRVGTSGGYEQYFGPGTRLTVT.

V and J are TRBV19 and TRBJ1-4; 10 bases map to TRBD1. V was pared by 7 bases and J by 3 bases, with 8 bases of the junction left unmatched. Germline CDR1 reads LNHDA; CDR2 reads SQIVND (reference sequence). This CDR3 has 16 residues. This chain's CDR3 is CASKDRGNRANEKLFF. CDR3 coding DNA: TGTGCCAGTAAGGACAGGGGGAACCGAGCTAATGAAAAACTGTTTTTT.

The chain combines TRBV9 with TRBJ2-6; D is undetermined. This CDR3 contains 15 residues. Trimming took off 4 bases at V and 0 bases at J, with 8 bases between the two ends. CDR1 and CDR2 from the germline V gene are SGDLS and YYNGEE. This CDR3 is CASSHGSSGANVLTF. CDR3 nucleotide sequence: TGTGCCAGCAGCCATGGTAGCTCTGGGGCCAACGTCCTGACTTTC.

This chain links TRBV5-4 with TRBJ1-2, with D maybe TRBD1 (5 bases). Deletions cut 4 bases from V and 2 bases from J, with 15 bases between. This CDR3 is 15 amino acids long. Germline lookup yields CDR1 SGHNT and CDR2 YYREEE (reference sequence). The CDR3 DNA sequence: TGTGCCAGCAGCCCAGCGGGGCCGGCGAACTATGGCTACACCTTC. Translated, it gives CASSPAGPANYGYTF.

The DNA of the CDR3 is TGTGCCAGTTACACAGGGGGCGTCTACACCGGGGAGCTGTTTTTT. It specifies CASYTGGVYTGELFF. The chain combines TRBV19 with TRBJ2-2, with 9 bases identical to TRBD1. V lost 8 bases, J lost 3 bases, and 7 bases stayed unmatched. The CDR3 has 15 amino acids. Per the germline V gene, CDR1 is LNHDA and CDR2 is SQIVND (reference sequence).

V usage is TRBV27 and J usage is TRBJ2-7; the D gene is possibly TRBD2 (5 bases). Trimming left V 4 bases short and J 4 bases short, with 11 bases between. Germline CDR1 is MNHEY and CDR2 is SMNVEV (reference sequence). The CDR3 is 13 residues long. The CDR3 DNA reads as TGTGCCAGCAGTTCCGGGATACAATACGAGCAGTACTTC. It encodes CASSSGIQYEQYF.

This sequence joins TRBV5-4 and TRBJ1-1; tentatively, D is TRBD1 (6 bases). V was clipped by 4 bases and J by 3 bases, with 19 bases between them. From germline, CDR1 is SGHNT and CDR2 YYREEE (reference sequence). This CDR3 contains 16 residues. The chain's CDR3 is CASSLDSYYLDTEAFF. In DNA form, the CDR3 reads TGTGCCAGCAGCCTGGACAGCTATTACTTAGACACTGAAGCTTTCTTT. Full variable domain (outside the CDR3, taken from reference TRBV5-4 and TRBJ1-1): ETGVTQSPTHLIKTRGQQVTLRCSSQSGHNTVSWYQQALGQGPQFIFQYYREEENGRGNFPPRFSGLQFPNYSSELNVNALELDDSALYLCASSLDSYYLDTEAFFGQGTRLTVV.

J is TRBJ1-1 and V is TRBV11-2; perhaps TRBD1 as D (5 bases). Germline assignment: CDR1 SGHAT and CDR2 FQNNGV. Trimming took off 2 bases at V and 4 bases at J, with 14 bases between the two ends. CDR3 length equals 15 residues. The CDR3: CASSLTRGEGTEAFF. CDR3 coding DNA: TGTGCCAGCAGCTTAACTCGAGGGGAGGGCACTGAAGCTTTCTTT.

V and J are TRBV5-8 and TRBJ2-3; no reliable D call. This CDR3 is 12 amino acids long. V was clipped by 6 bases and J by 6 bases, with 11 bases between them. Germline CDR1 SGHTS, CDR2 YDEGEE. The CDR3, as DNA: TGTGCCAGCACCTCCGTCGGGGATACGCAGTATTTT. This translates into CASTSVGDTQYF.

J is TRBJ1-3 and V is TRBV5-1; 7 nucleotides agree with TRBD1. This CDR3 is 13 amino acids long. Losses at the gene ends were 7 bases for V and 0 bases for J; bases not matched to a gene: 1. CDR1 and CDR2 (germline): SGHRS, YFSETQ. CDR3 residues: CASGDSSGNTIYF. The CDR3 nucleotides are TGCGCCAGCGGGGACAGCTCTGGAAACACCATATATTTT.

V is TRBV19 and J is TRBJ2-2; D is undetermined. There are 12 residues in the CDR3. Germline V gives CDR1 LNHDA, CDR2 SQIVND (reference sequence). The germline V and J ends were trimmed by 3 bases and 7 bases, with 6 bases remaining between them. The CDR3 is CASSIEVGELFF. The DNA for the CDR3 is TGTGCCAGTAGTATCGAGGTCGGGGAGCTGTTTTTT.

The genes are TRBV19 and TRBJ1-5; D is unresolved. The CDR3 is 14 residues long. CDR1 is LNHDA and CDR2 is SQIVND in the germline V gene (reference sequence). V was cut by 7 bases and J by 3 bases, with 13 bases left in between. The CDR3 sequence is CASTPPGYNQPQHF. The CDR3, as DNA: TGTGCCAGTACTCCCCCGGGGTACAATCAGCCCCAGCATTTT.

V is TRBV2 and J is TRBJ1-5; D remains unclear. The CDR3 is 14 residues long. Germline V gene sequence: CDR1 SNHLY, CDR2 FYNNEI. The V end lost 6 bases, the J end lost 4 bases, and 13 bases lay between the germline ends. The CDR3 loop reads CASRGSSVNQPQHF. CDR3 in DNA: TGTGCCAGCAGAGGGAGTTCGGTGAATCAGCCCCAGCATTTT.

The V gene is TRBV6-5, the J gene TRBJ2-7; a weak D match, TRBD1 (6 bases). The CDR3 covers 14 residues. The germline V and J ends were trimmed by 2 bases and 6 bases, with 14 bases remaining between them. Per the germline V gene, CDR1 is MNHEY and CDR2 is SVGAGI. The CDR3 spells CASSYGTLSSEQYF. The DNA for the CDR3 is TGTGCCAGCAGTTACGGGACACTAAGTAGCGAGCAGTACTTC.

This rearrangement joins TRBV19 to TRBJ2-3; the match to TRBD2 covers 8 bases. Germline V CDR1 and CDR2: LNHDA, SQIVND (reference sequence). V shed 4 bases and J 4 bases; nucleotides not matched to a gene: 13. The CDR3 spans 17 residues. The CDR3 region is CASSRRSGLAGADTQYF. The CDR3 DNA sequence: TGTGCCAGTAGTAGACGATCCGGACTAGCTGGCGCAGATACGCAGTATTTT.

Notes on this clone: Different DNA sequences within this sample yield the same CDR3. V is TRBV2 and J is TRBJ1-5; 11 nucleotides match TRBD1. The CDR3 contains 14 residues. Trimming took 6 bases from V and 4 from J; bases not matched to a gene: 2. In germline, CDR1 is SNHLY, CDR2 FYNNEI. The CDR3, as DNA: TGTGCCAGCAGCGGGACAGGGGGGAATCAGCCCCAGCATTTT. Protein product: CASSGTGGNQPQHF.

The CDR3 here is CASSIGLAGGPYEQYF. CDR3 DNA sequence: TGTGCCAGCAGCATCGGACTAGCGGGGGGGCCCTACGAGCAGTACTTC. V is TRBV9 and J is TRBJ2-7, with 15 positions matching TRBD2. The CDR3 runs to 16 residues. Looked up from germline, CDR1 is SGDLS and CDR2 is YYNGEE. The V segment lost 4 bases and the J segment 2 bases; nucleotides outside the gene matches: 4. Using reference TRBV9 and TRBJ2-7 for the parts outside the CDR3, the full variable domain is DSGVTQTPKHLITATGQRVTLRCSPRSGDLSVYWYQQSLDQGLQFLIQYYNGEERAKGNILERFSAQQFPDLHSELNLSSLELGDSALYFCASSIGLAGGPYEQYFGPGTRLTVT.

J is TRBJ1-1 and V is TRBV7-8; D is uncertain. The CDR3 sequence is 14 residues long. Germline-derived CDR1 and CDR2 are SGHVS and FQNEAQ. Trimming shortened V by 3 bases and J by 2 bases, and 10 bases separated the two germline ends. CDR3 coding DNA: TGTGCCAGCAGCTTGGCGGAAGCCAACACTGAAGCTTTCTTT. It is translated as CASSLAEANTEAFF.

The gene calls are TRBV15 and TRBJ2-5; 9 bases align to TRBD1. The J call may not be correct, given that the DNA end is closer to TRBJ2-7. CDR3 length: 17 residues. Germline CDR1 reads LNHNV; CDR2 reads YYDKDF (reference sequence). The CDR3 loop reads CATSRGGWTGEFDEQYF. Here the CDR3 DNA reads TGTGCCACCAGCAGAGGAGGATGGACAGGGGAATTCGACGAGCAGTACTTC.

This sequence joins TRBV11-1 and TRBJ2-7; D perhaps matches TRBD2 (6 bases). The CDR3 is 16 residues long. Germline CDR1 is SGHAT and CDR2 is FQDESV (reference sequence). V was shortened by 5 bases and J by 2 bases, with 19 bases between the two germline ends. The CDR3 protein is CASSAHSTGGAYEQYF. The CDR3 region has the DNA TGTGCCAGCAGCGCCCATTCGACCGGGGGAGCCTACGAGCAGTACTTC.

The CDR3 here is CASSDQRGAGGNEQFF. The CDR3 bases are TGTGCCAGCAGTGACCAGAGGGGAGCGGGAGGGAATGAGCAGTTCTTC. The V gene is TRBV6-4, the J gene TRBJ2-1, with 10 positions matching TRBD2. Germline CDR1 is MRHNA and CDR2 is SNTAGT. Unmatched junction bases numbered 8, after V lost 2 bases and J lost 7 bases. The CDR3 consists of 16 residues.

J is TRBJ2-5 and V is TRBV12-5; 7 bases are a match to TRBD1. Losses at the gene ends were 5 bases for V and 0 bases for J; bases not matched to a gene: 3. Germline-derived CDR1 and CDR2 are LGHNT and FRNRAP. The CDR3 length is 14 residues. This CDR3 reads CASGPGQYQETQYF. As DNA, the CDR3 is TGTGCTAGTGGTCCGGGACAGTACCAAGAGACCCAGTACTTC.

The J gene is TRBJ2-1, the V gene TRBV5-1; D may be TRBD1 (5 bases). With 0 bases removed from V and 2 bases from J, the gap between germline ends came to 6 bases. Germline CDR1 SGHRS, CDR2 YFSETQ. This CDR3 comprises 14 residues. CDR3 in amino acids: CASSLGGAYNEQFF. The DNA for the CDR3 is TGCGCCAGCAGCTTGGGGGGCGCCTACAATGAGCAGTTCTTC.

The chain carries TRBV7-9 and TRBJ2-1; possible D gene TRBD2, 6 bases. The CDR3 has 15 residues. Germline assignment: CDR1 SEHNR and CDR2 FQNEAQ (reference sequence). Trimming shortened V by 5 bases and J by 8 bases, and 19 bases separated the two germline ends. This chain's CDR3 is CASSSDGGSVDEQFF. For the CDR3, the DNA is TGTGCCAGCAGCAGCGACGGGGGAAGTGTCGATGAGCAGTTCTTC.

The rearrangement links TRBV27 to TRBJ2-5; possibly TRBD1 for D (6 bases). V gave up 0 bases and J gave up 7 bases, with 9 bases separating them. The CDR3 sequence is 13 residues long. Germline CDR1 and CDR2: MNHEY and SMNVEV (reference sequence). DNA of the CDR3: TGTGCCAGCAGTTTATCGGGGGCGGGGACCCAGTACTTC. Translated: CASSLSGAGTQYF.